Here is one TCR beta chain with its context. Its antigen is undetermined. CDR1 and CDR2 from the germline V gene are GTSNPN and SVGIG (reference sequence). The CDR3 runs 13 residues. The germline V and J ends were trimmed by 3 bases and 3 bases, with 11 bases remaining between them. The assay was immunoSEQ multiplex PCR, and TCRdb's table has in-frame clones only and misses some. The table shows some 63,000 clones, with 74% occurring only once. Regarding time point: week 35, safety follow-up. Alongside topical imiquimod, each dose of vaccine comprised 300 ug of mutant IDH1 20-mer peptide. These data originate in a study of a mutant IDH1 vaccine in newly diagnosed glioma. About the study: Earlier treatment was radiotherapy, temozolomide, or both, with most getting both. Findings and limits, study-wide: Immune responses arising from the vaccine appeared in just under 95% of patients.

The sample in question was PBMCs, obtained from a glioma patient whose treatment included an IDH1 peptide vaccine. This receptor was identified in a man aged 50 or older with glioma. The chain carries TRBV30 and TRBJ1-2; D may be TRBD1 (5 bases). The DNA for the CDR3 is TGTGCCTGGAGCGAGGGGCAGGACTATGGCTACACCTTC. Translated, it gives CAWSEGQDYGYTF.